This T cell receptor beta chain was profiled in a study of Ad26.COV2.S vaccination and SARS-CoV-2 variants. The study, taken as a whole, reports: While placebo recipients had lower spike-specific TCR breadth, vaccine recipients had more.

The protocol was immunoSEQ multiplex PCR, while the TCRdb copy is restricted to in-frame clones and leaves out a portion. This sample has roughly 410,000 clones; under 90% occur once, and the top ten carry approximately 7%. Treatment reported: approximately 18 received Ad26.COV2.S at low or high dose, single or two shots; several received placebo; per-sample allocation not given. The samples date from day 63 after the first vaccine or placebo injection. It was an adult aged 18-55 years in Boston who was the donor. The junction had 4 bases not matched to a gene; V was cut back by 5 bases and J by 5 bases. The CDR3 extends over 15 amino acids. The germline V gene has CDR1 SNHLY and CDR2 FYNNEI. Concerning this clone: Its antigen is still unknown.

The sample was peripheral blood, taken in a trial of Ad26.COV2.S vaccine versus placebo. The rearrangement links TRBV2 to TRBJ2-1; 12 bases align to TRBD1. This TCR derives from a person between 18 and 65 years old who received the Ad26.COV2.S COVID-19 vaccine or a placebo. The DNA of the CDR3 is TGTGCCAGCAGTAAGGGACAGGGGGCAGACAATGAGCAGTTCTTC. Translated, it gives CASSKGQGADNEQFF.